Presented here are 23 T cell receptor beta chains from one specimen sequenced in a study of blood T cell repertoires in COVID-19. The data were produced by immunoSEQ multiplex PCR, yet TCRdb's version contains in-frame clones alone and is incomplete. The sample shows some 260,000 clones, around 88% of them seen only once. Material for sequencing was peripheral blood. The receptors shown here come from a woman younger than 45 with COVID-19, enrolled during active disease.

V and J are TRBV6-5 and TRBJ2-1, with D possibly being TRBD2 (5 bases). Looked up from germline, CDR1 is MNHEY and CDR2 is SVGAGI. The CDR3 has 15 residues. V lost 4 bases and J 0 bases, leaving 10 bases between the germline ends. Here the CDR3 DNA reads TGTGCCAGCAGTTTCGGGATGAGCTCCTACAATGAGCAGTTCTTC. It is translated as CASSFGMSSYNEQFF.

This clone was found once. The chain links TRBV7-2 to TRBJ2-1; 8 nucleotides match TRBD2. CDR1 is SGHTA, CDR2 FQGNSA, per germline. This CDR3 spans 16 amino acids. The ends lost 1 base at V and 8 bases at J; junction bases unmatched: 10. The CDR3 protein is CASSLEIGGARDEQFF. For the CDR3, the DNA is TGTGCCAGCAGCTTAGAAATCGGGGGGGCCAGAGATGAGCAGTTCTTC.

This clone was picked up a small number of times. The rearrangement uses TRBV19 and TRBJ2-7, with D possibly being TRBD1 (6 bases). The V end was cut by 9 bases, the J end by 2 bases, with 17 bases between. Germline V lookup: CDR1 LNHDA, CDR2 SQIVND (reference sequence). CDR3 length: 14 amino acids. The CDR3 here is CARGRAGDPYEQYV. In nucleotides, the CDR3 is TGTGCCAGGGGCCGGGCAGGGGATCCCTACGAGCAGTACGTC.

The rearrangement joins TRBV13 to TRBJ2-2; possibly TRBD1 for D (5 bases). Per the germline V gene, CDR1 is PRHDT and CDR2 is FYEKMQ (reference sequence). The CDR3 spans 15 residues. V was trimmed by 3 bases and J by 4 bases, leaving 12 bases between them. The chain's CDR3 is CASSFQGRGTGELFF. The DNA for the CDR3 is TGTGCCAGCAGCTTCCAGGGTCGCGGCACCGGGGAGCTGTTTTTT.

This chain uses TRBV6-1 with TRBJ1-2, with TRBD1 identical over 9 bases. CDR1 and CDR2 (germline): MNHNS, SASEGT. The CDR3 is 15 amino acids. V trimming: 2 bases; J trimming: 4 bases; junction bases outside the gene matches: 5. The CDR3 loop reads CASSERDRVIYGYTF. The CDR3 DNA reads TGTGCCAGCAGTGAAAGGGACAGGGTTATCTATGGCTACACCTTC.

This rearrangement joins TRBV5-1 to TRBJ2-7; 8 bases fit TRBD1. The germline gives CDR1 SGHRS, CDR2 YFSETQ. With V trimmed by 5 bases and J by 6 bases, 10 bases remained unmatched. The CDR3 loop spans 14 amino acids. As DNA, the CDR3 is TGCGCCAGCAGTCGGACAGGGATAAACGGCGAGCAGTACTTC. Protein product: CASSRTGINGEQYF.

The rearrangement uses TRBV27 and TRBJ1-5; D not resolved. V lost 8 bases to trimming and J lost 4 bases, with 6 bases between them. This CDR3 has 11 residues. Germline assignment: CDR1 MNHEY and CDR2 SMNVEV (reference sequence). CDR3 amino acids: CASGTNQPQHF. The CDR3 bases are TGTGCCAGCGGTACAAATCAGCCCCAGCATTTT.

The chain uses TRBV28 and TRBJ1-1; the match to TRBD1 covers 8 bases. The CDR3 spans 17 residues. Per germline, CDR1 MDHEN and CDR2 SYDVKM. The J segment lost 0 bases and the V segment lost 0 bases, leaving 6 bases of the junction unmatched. In nucleotides, the CDR3 is TGTGCCAGCAGTTTATGGGTAGGGACAGGCTTGAACACTGAAGCTTTCTTT. Translated, it gives CASSLWVGTGLNTEAFF.

The chain couples TRBV7-9 to TRBJ2-5; 8 bases align to TRBD1. Trimming removed 5 bases from V and 5 bases from J; junction bases left unmatched: 13. This CDR3 is built from 16 residues. The germline gives CDR1 SEHNR, CDR2 FQNEAQ (reference sequence). CDR3 protein: CASSPKTGVPQETQYF. CDR3 nucleotides: TGTGCCAGCAGCCCTAAGACAGGGGTCCCCCAGGAGACCCAGTACTTC.

The CDR3 spells CATSPPGEGTGDGYTF. CDR3 DNA sequence: TGTGCCACCAGCCCTCCGGGCGAGGGGACAGGGGATGGCTACACCTTC. V usage is TRBV15 and J usage is TRBJ1-2, with TRBD1 identical over 10 bases. This CDR3 contains 16 residues. With V trimmed by 5 bases and J by 6 bases, 12 bases remained unmatched. Per germline, CDR1 LNHNV and CDR2 YYDKDF (reference sequence).

The chain combines TRBV7-9 with TRBJ1-5; the D gene is possibly TRBD1 (5 bases). Germline CDR1 reads SEHNR; CDR2 reads FQNEAQ (reference sequence). Trimming pared 7 bases from V and 4 bases from J, leaving 17 bases between. The CDR3 is made up of 15 amino acids. Here the CDR3 reads CASTRAAGVNQPQHF. CDR3 DNA sequence: TGTGCCAGCACCAGAGCAGCGGGGGTTAATCAGCCCCAGCATTTT.

V usage is TRBV4-2 and J usage is TRBJ2-2; D remains unclear. Trimming left V 0 bases short and J 0 bases short, with 11 bases between. The CDR3 covers 17 residues. CDR1 LGHNA and CDR2 YNFKEQ come from the germline V gene. CDR3 bases: TGTGCCAGCAGCCAAGATTTGGCGGCACCGAACACCGGGGAGCTGTTTTTT. Translating it yields CASSQDLAAPNTGELFF.

The CDR3 coding sequence is TGTGCCTGGAGCGAGAACAGATACAGGGAGCAGTTCTTC. Its translation: CAWSENRYREQFF. V usage is TRBV30 and J usage is TRBJ2-1, with D possibly being TRBD1 (5 bases). This CDR3 is 13 amino acids long. From germline, CDR1 is GTSNPN and CDR2 SVGIG (reference sequence). V was trimmed by 3 bases and J by 10 bases, leaving 16 bases between them. Supplemented by reference TRBV30 and TRBJ2-1, the full variable domain reads SQTIHQWPATLVQPVGSPLSLECTVEGTSNPNLYWYRQAAGRGLQLLFYSVGIGQISSEVPQNLSASRPQDRQFILSSKKLLLSDSGFYLCAWSENRYREQFFGPGTRLTVL.

The V and J genes are TRBV19 and TRBJ2-1; TRBD2 aligns across 10 bases. Germline lookup yields CDR1 LNHDA and CDR2 SQIVND (reference sequence). The CDR3 sequence is 17 residues long. After removal of 0 bases from V and 9 bases from J, the junction contained 11 bases not matched to a gene. CDR3 bases: TGTGCCAGTAGTATAGACCCCTCTAGCGGGGGCCGAGGTGAGCAGTTCTTC. The encoded protein is CASSIDPSSGGRGEQFF.

The rearrangement uses TRBV4-3 and TRBJ2-1, with 7 positions matching TRBD2. The V gene end was trimmed by 0 bases and the J gene end by 6 bases; junction bases not matched to a gene: 14. Germline V gene data show CDR1 as LGHNA and CDR2 as YSLEER. This CDR3 comprises 18 residues. CDR3 in amino acids: CASSQDPPPGGLFNEQFF. CDR3 nucleotides: TGCGCCAGCAGCCAAGACCCGCCCCCGGGGGGACTTTTCAATGAGCAGTTCTTC.

The gene calls are TRBV28 and TRBJ1-2; 9 bases agree with TRBD1. There are 16 residues in the CDR3. Germline-derived CDR1 and CDR2 are MDHEN and SYDVKM. With V trimmed by 5 bases and J by 6 bases, 13 bases remained unmatched. The CDR3 here is CASSLTSPGQGDGYTF. In DNA, the CDR3 is TGTGCCAGCAGTCTCACTTCCCCGGGACAGGGAGATGGCTACACCTTC.

The rearrangement links TRBV7-9 to TRBJ2-3, with a weak D call TRBD2 (6 bases). The CDR3 is 17 residues long. V was cut by 3 bases and J by 2 bases, with 18 bases left in between. Per germline, CDR1 SEHNR and CDR2 FQNEAQ (reference sequence). This CDR3 reads CASSFWPRDWTTDTQYF. The CDR3 coding sequence is TGTGCCAGCAGCTTCTGGCCACGGGACTGGACCACAGATACGCAGTATTTT.

This chain joins TRBV5-1 and TRBJ1-1; unclear D gene. The V gene's germline CDR1 is SGHRS and CDR2 YFSETQ. This CDR3 contains 13 residues. Trimming took off 0 bases at V and 5 bases at J, with 8 bases between the two ends. CDR3 residues: CASSLDVTTEAFF. The DNA for the CDR3 is TGCGCCAGCAGCTTGGACGTGACTACTGAAGCTTTCTTT.

This clone was detected a few times. The chain employs TRBV7-9 and TRBJ1-3, with 7 bases aligning to TRBD1. After removal of 4 bases from V and 3 bases from J, the junction contained 6 bases not matched to a gene. This CDR3 has 15 residues. CDR1 SEHNR and CDR2 FQNEAQ come from the germline V gene (reference sequence). The CDR3 here is CASSSDRVFGNTIYF. The DNA for the CDR3 is TGTGCCAGCAGCTCAGACAGGGTTTTTGGAAACACCATATATTTT.

This chain links TRBV5-8 with TRBJ1-2; possibly TRBD1 for D (5 bases). The CDR3 contains 16 residues. The V end lost 1 base, the J end lost 2 bases, and 15 bases lay between the germline ends. From germline, CDR1 is SGHTS and CDR2 YDEGEE. Here the CDR3 DNA reads TGTGCCAGCAGCTTGAGTAGTGGGGCACCAAACTATGGCTACACCTTC. This sequence encodes CASSLSSGAPNYGYTF.

The chain joins TRBV6-2 or TRBV6-3 to TRBJ2-7; 8 bases fit TRBD2. The J segment lost 2 bases and the V segment lost 6 bases, leaving 9 bases of the junction unmatched. This CDR3 is built from 15 residues. In germline, CDR1 is MNHEY, CDR2 SVGEGT. This chain's CDR3 is CASSPVGRATYEQYV. DNA for the CDR3: TGTGCCAGCAGCCCCGTCGGGAGGGCCACCTACGAGCAGTACGTC.

This clone was counted many times. The chain links TRBV7-8 to TRBJ2-2; D unresolved. The CDR3 consists of 15 residues. Germline V CDR1 and CDR2: SGHVS, FQNEAQ. The V end lost 1 base, the J end lost 0 bases, and 6 bases lay between the germline ends. Written as DNA, the CDR3 is TGTGCCAGCAGCTTAGTATCAGCGAACACCGGGGAGCTGTTTTTT. Translated: CASSLVSANTGELFF. The variable domain in full, completed from reference TRBV7-8 and TRBJ2-2, reads GAGVSQSPRYKVAKRGQDVALRCDPISGHVSLFWYQQALGQGPEFLTYFQNEAQLDKSGLPSDRFFAERPEGSVSTLKIQRTQQEDSAVYLCASSLVSANTGELFFGEGSRLTVL.

This chain's CDR3 is CASSLGGARYYEQYV. In DNA form, the CDR3 reads TGTGCCAGCAGCTTGGGTGGGGCTCGATACTACGAGCAGTACGTC. J is TRBJ2-7 and V is TRBV5-8; D is possibly TRBD1 (5 bases). The V and J ends lost 0 bases and 3 bases respectively, with 13 bases between them. Germline CDR1 reads SGHTS; CDR2 reads YDEGEE. The length of the CDR3 is 15 residues.